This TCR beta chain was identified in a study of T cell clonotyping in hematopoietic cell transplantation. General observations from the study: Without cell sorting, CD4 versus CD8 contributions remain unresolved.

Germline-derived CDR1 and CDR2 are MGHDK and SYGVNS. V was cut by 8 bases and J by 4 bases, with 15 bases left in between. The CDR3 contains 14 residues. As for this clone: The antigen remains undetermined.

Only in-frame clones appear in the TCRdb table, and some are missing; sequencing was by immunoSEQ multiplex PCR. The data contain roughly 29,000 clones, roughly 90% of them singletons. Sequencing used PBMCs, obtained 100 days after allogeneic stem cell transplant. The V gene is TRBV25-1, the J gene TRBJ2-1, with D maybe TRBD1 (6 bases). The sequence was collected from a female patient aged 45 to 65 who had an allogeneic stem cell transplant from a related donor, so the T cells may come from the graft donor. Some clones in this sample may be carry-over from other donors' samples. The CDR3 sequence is CASEDNRAYNEQFF. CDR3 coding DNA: TGTGCCAGCGAAGATAACAGGGCGTACAATGAGCAGTTCTTC. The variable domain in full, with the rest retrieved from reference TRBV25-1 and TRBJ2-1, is EADIYQTPRYLVIGTGKKITLECSQTMGHDKMYWYQQDPGMELHLIHYSYGVNSTEKGDLSSESTVSRIRTEHFPLTLESARPSHTSQYLCASEDNRAYNEQFFGPGTRLTVL.